This is a list of T cell receptor beta chains from one sample in a study of beta chain features in type 1 diabetes. TCRdb keeps only in-frame clones here, not all; method: immunoSEQ multiplex PCR. The table includes 310,000 or so clones, roughly 15% detected once. The sample taken for sequencing was naive CD4+ T cells from blood. Receptors were obtained from a young man with type 1 diabetes. Each CDR3 is given with its conserved first and last residue. Fields, in order: J gene, D gene, V gene, clone size, CDR3 protein, CDR3 DNA. A D gene is named only where the DNA matches it firmly. Rows may omit the clone size; those that give it use once, few, many or a size class.

TRBJ1-1,TRBD1,TRBV29-1,few,CSVVRGEAGGFF,TGCAGCGTCGTCCGAGGGGAGGCAGGGGGTTTCTTT
TRBJ2-3,TRBD2,TRBV6-5,.,CASSYSNGGTDTQYF,TGTGCCAGCAGTTACTCGAACGGGGGGACAGATACGCAGTATTTT
TRBJ2-5,.,TRBV11-2,few,CASGLLGETQYF,TGTGCCAGCGGTCTCCTCGGGGAGACCCAGTACTTC
TRBJ2-7,TRBD1,TRBV11-2,.,CASSPDRVSYEQYF,TGTGCCAGCAGCCCCGACAGGGTCTCCTACGAGCAGTACTTC
TRBJ2-2,.,TRBV15,.,CATSRASTGELFF,TGTGCCACCAGCAGGGCTAGCACCGGGGAGCTGTTTTTT
TRBJ2-3,.,TRBV5-1,.,CASSLEGPSADTQYF,TGCGCCAGCAGCTTGGAGGGGCCCTCCGCAGATACGCAGTATTTT
TRBJ2-7,.,TRBV21-1,.,CASSKEGSGEGRHEQYF,TGTGCCAGCAGCAAAGAGGGATCGGGGGAGGGCCGCCACGAGCAGTACTTC
TRBJ2-7,TRBD2,TRBV4-2,few,CASSPRTSGGERSYEQYF,TGTGCCAGCAGCCCAAGGACTAGCGGGGGGGAGCGGAGCTACGAGCAGTACTTC
TRBJ2-3,.,TRBV29-1,few,CSVRVGDTQYF,TGCAGCGTGCGGGTCGGGGATACGCAGTATTTT
TRBJ1-2,.,TRBV7-9,.,CASSLSADNYGYTF,TGTGCCAGCAGCTTAAGCGCCGATAACTATGGCTACACCTTC
TRBJ2-7,.,TRBV5-1,.,CASSFDFSYEQYF,TGCGCCAGCAGCTTTGACTTCTCCTACGAGCAGTACTTC
TRBJ1-6,.,TRBV6-4,few,CASRSGDGWNSPLHF,TGTGCCAGCAGATCAGGGGACGGTTGGAATTCACCCCTCCACTTT
TRBJ2-2,.,TRBV2,few,CATSRGGQWPGELFF,TGTGCCACCTCTAGGGGGGGGCAATGGCCCGGGGAGCTGTTTTTT
TRBJ2-6,.,TRBV28,.,CASSPLAGANVLTF,TGTGCCAGCAGCCCCCTCGCTGGGGCCAACGTCCTGACTTTC
TRBJ1-3,.,TRBV5-1,few,CASSLGNREAGNTIYF,TGCGCCAGCAGCTTGGGGAACAGGGAAGCTGGAAACACCATATATTTT
TRBJ2-7,.,TRBV7-6,.,CASSLTGYEQYF,TGTGCCAGCAGCTTAACCGGGTACGAGCAGTACTTC
TRBJ1-3,.,TRBV5-6,.,CASSLFVGAEGNTIYF,TGTGCCAGCAGCTTGTTTGTGGGGGCGGAAGGAAACACCATATATTTT
TRBJ2-7,TRBD2,TRBV7-2,few,CASSPSGNSYEQYF,TGTGCCAGCAGCCCTAGCGGCAACTCCTACGAGCAGTACTTC
TRBJ2-5,.,TRBV4-2,few,CASSQDRQYQETQYF,TGTGCCAGCAGCCAAGATCGTCAGTACCAAGAGACCCAGTACTTC
TRBJ2-1,.,TRBV4-1,few,CASSQADEQFF,TGCGCCAGCAGCCAAGCGGATGAGCAGTTCTTC
TRBJ2-3,.,TRBV9,.,CASSVGSGGTDTQYF,TGTGCCAGCAGCGTAGGTTCGGGGGGCACAGATACGCAGTATTTT
TRBJ2-1,TRBD2,TRBV29-1,few,CSARRGGGASYNEQFF,TGCAGCGCCCGGAGGGGCGGGGGGGCCTCGTACAATGAGCAGTTCTTC
TRBJ1-2,.,TRBV30,once,CAWSQDSSYGYTF,TGTGCCTGGAGTCAGGACAGCAGCTATGGCTACACCTTC
TRBJ2-1,TRBD1,TRBV18,few,CASSPKDRVTRGEQFF,TGTGCCAGCTCCCCCAAAGACAGGGTAACCCGTGGTGAGCAGTTCTTC
TRBJ1-2,TRBD1,TRBV18,.,CASSPGQGSYGYTF,TGTGCCAGCTCACCGGGACAGGGTAGCTATGGCTACACCTTC
TRBJ2-4,TRBD2,TRBV30,few,CAWSVSGRRGNIQYF,TGTGCCTGGAGCGTTAGCGGGAGGCGGGGGAACATTCAGTACTTC
TRBJ2-3,TRBD2,TRBV10-3,few,CAISTDLAGGTDTQYF,TGTGCCATCAGTACTGACCTAGCGGGGGGCACAGATACGCAGTATTTT